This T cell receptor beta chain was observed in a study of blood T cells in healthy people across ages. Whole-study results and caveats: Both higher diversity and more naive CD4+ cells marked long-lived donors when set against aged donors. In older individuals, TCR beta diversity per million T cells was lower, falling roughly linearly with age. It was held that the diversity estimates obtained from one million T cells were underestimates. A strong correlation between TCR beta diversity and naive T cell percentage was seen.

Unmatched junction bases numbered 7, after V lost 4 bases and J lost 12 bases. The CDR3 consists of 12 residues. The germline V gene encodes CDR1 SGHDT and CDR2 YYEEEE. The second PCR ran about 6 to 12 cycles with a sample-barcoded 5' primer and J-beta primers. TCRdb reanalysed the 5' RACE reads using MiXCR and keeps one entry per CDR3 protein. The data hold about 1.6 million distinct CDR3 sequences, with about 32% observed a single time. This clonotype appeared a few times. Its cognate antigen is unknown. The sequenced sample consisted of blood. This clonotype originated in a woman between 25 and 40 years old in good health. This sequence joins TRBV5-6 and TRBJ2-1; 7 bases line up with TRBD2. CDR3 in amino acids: CASSAGTGGQFF. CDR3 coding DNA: TGTGCCAGCAGCGCCGGAACGGGGGGGCAGTTCTTC.